One sample yielded the 32 T cell receptor beta chains listed below, sequenced in a study of response to subunit inactivated influenza vaccine. TCRdb passed the RT-PCR reads through MiXCR, listing each CDR3 protein once. The repertoire includes around 580,000 distinct CDR3 sequences, less than 15% of them detected once, and 8.5% to 14% sits in the top ten. The starting material was PBMCs from blood, obtained 12 days after vaccination. The origin of the receptors is a middle-aged man who received an inactivated influenza vaccine.

The genes are TRBV5-1 and TRBJ2-5; 11 bases map to TRBD2. CDR3 length: 16 amino acids. V lost 2 bases to trimming and J lost 4 bases; unmatched junction nucleotides: 7. Germline CDR1 and CDR2: SGHRS and YFSETQ. The CDR3 loop reads CASSFQLAGVLETQYF. CDR3 sequence (DNA): TGCGCCAGCAGCTTCCAACTAGCGGGAGTTCTAGAGACCCAGTACTTC.

This clonotype appeared a few times. V usage is TRBV6-2 or TRBV6-3 and J usage is TRBJ1-2; unclear D gene. Germline CDR1 and CDR2: MNHEY and SVGEGT. CDR3 length: 13 amino acids. Trimming shortened V by 7 bases and J by 4 bases, and 13 bases separated the two germline ends. DNA of the CDR3: TGTGCCAGCAATTTTCAAAAAAGCTATGGCTACACCTTC. It specifies CASNFQKSYGYTF.

This clonotype was observed a few times. V and J are TRBV28 and TRBJ2-7; tentatively, D is TRBD2 (5 bases). Trimming took off 6 bases at V and 0 bases at J, with 12 bases between the two ends. The CDR3 runs to 14 residues. CDR1 and CDR2 from the germline V gene are MDHEN and SYDVKM. CDR3 bases: TGTGCCAGCAGGCCGGACTCTTCCTCCTACGAGCAGTACTTC. This translates into CASRPDSSSYEQYF.

This clonotype was recorded only once. The chain uses TRBV18 and TRBJ2-3; no definite D call. Germline loops: CDR1 KGHSH, CDR2 LQKENI. The CDR3 is 13 amino acids. Trimming cost V 0 bases and J 8 bases, with 9 bases left between them. CDR3 protein: CASSPPIVGTQYF. DNA for the CDR3: TGTGCCAGCTCACCACCAATCGTCGGTACGCAGTATTTT.

About this clonotype itself: A junction boundary mismatches the germline segment, possibly from a read error. This rearrangement joins TRBV2 to TRBJ1-1; D is unresolved. CDR3 length: 11 amino acids. The V gene's germline CDR1 is SNHLY and CDR2 FYNNEI. Here the CDR3 reads CASRTTREGSF. The CDR3 coding sequence is TGTGCCAGCAGAACAACTAGGGAGGGTTCCTTT.

This clonotype has just a few counts. The rearrangement uses TRBV7-8 and TRBJ2-3; D uncertain. Germline CDR1 is SGHVS and CDR2 is FQNEAQ. CDR3 length: 14 amino acids. Trimming took 2 bases from V and 4 from J, leaving 10 bases between them. CDR3 nucleotides: TGTGCCAGCAGCTTATTACCAGTTTCAGATACGCAGTATTTT. Residues: CASSLLPVSDTQYF. The full variable domain, completed using reference TRBV7-8 and TRBJ2-3, is GAGVSQSPRYKVAKRGQDVALRCDPISGHVSLFWYQQALGQGPEFLTYFQNEAQLDKSGLPSDRFFAERPEGSVSTLKIQRTQQEDSAVYLCASSLLPVSDTQYFGPGTRLTVL.

The chain couples TRBV7-2 to TRBJ1-6; 7 bases line up with TRBD1. This CDR3 has 15 residues. The J segment lost 7 bases and the V segment lost 2 bases, leaving 5 bases of the junction unmatched. The germline V gene has CDR1 SGHTA and CDR2 FQGNSA. The CDR3, as DNA: TGTGCCAGCAGCTTAAGGTCAGGGGGGAATTCACCCCTCCACTTT. Its protein product is CASSLRSGGNSPLHF.

This chain connects TRBV25-1 to TRBJ2-7; the match to TRBD1 covers 9 bases. Germline trimming cut 6 bases from V and 6 bases from J; bases unmatched to any gene: 12. The CDR3 totals 15 residues. Per the germline V gene, CDR1 is MGHDK and CDR2 is SYGVNS. The DNA of the CDR3 is TGTGCCAGCAGCCACTCCGGGACAGGGTATCTCGAGCAGTACTTC. Translating it yields CASSHSGTGYLEQYF.

The chain carries TRBV7-8 and TRBJ1-2; no firm D call. The CDR3 is 14 residues long. The ends were cut back, 1 base at V and 3 bases at J, with 9 bases in the middle. CDR1 and CDR2 (germline): SGHVS, FQNEAQ. CDR3 in amino acids: CASSLGAADYGYTF. The CDR3 DNA follows: TGTGCCAGCAGCTTAGGGGCGGCGGACTATGGCTACACCTTC. Full variable domain (rest looked up from reference TRBV7-8 and TRBJ1-2): GAGVSQSPRYKVAKRGQDVALRCDPISGHVSLFWYQQALGQGPEFLTYFQNEAQLDKSGLPSDRFFAERPEGSVSTLKIQRTQQEDSAVYLCASSLGAADYGYTFGSGTRLTVV.

The V call is TRBV6-5, the J call TRBJ1-1, with D maybe TRBD1 (5 bases). The CDR3 has 14 amino acids. Trimming left V 2 bases short and J 3 bases short, with 10 bases between. Germline V lookup: CDR1 MNHEY, CDR2 SVGAGI. This chain's CDR3 is CASSYARVDTEAFF. For the CDR3, the DNA is TGTGCCAGCAGTTACGCCAGGGTTGACACTGAAGCTTTCTTT.

This clonotype has more than one count but fewer than ten. The rearrangement uses TRBV10-2 and TRBJ2-1, with TRBD2 matching over 7 bases. Germline CDR1 reads WSHSY; CDR2 reads SAAADI. Unmatched junction bases numbered 3, after V lost 11 bases and J lost 8 bases. The CDR3 sequence is 10 residues long. CDR3 coding DNA: TGCGCCGCGGGAGCCTATGAGCAGTTCTTC. It translates to CAAGAYEQFF.

This clonotype has a handful of counts. This chain links TRBV3-1 with TRBJ1-3; TRBD1 matches at 8 bases. The V and J ends lost 3 bases and 3 bases, in that order; junction bases with no gene match: 13. Germline V lookup: CDR1 LGHDT, CDR2 YNNKEL (reference sequence). The CDR3 totals 18 residues. Written as DNA, the CDR3 is TGTGCCAGCAGCCATTACCTCGCCGGACAGGGCAGTGGAAACACCATATATTTT. It codes for CASSHYLAGQGSGNTIYF.

V is TRBV7-9 and J is TRBJ1-4; D gene uncertain. Deletions cut 5 bases from V and 0 bases from J, with 13 bases between. CDR3 length: 16 residues. Germline CDR1 is SEHNR and CDR2 is FQNEAQ (reference sequence). The CDR3 here is CASSPEGGSTNEKLFF. CDR3 coding DNA: TGTGCCAGCAGCCCCGAGGGCGGTTCAACTAATGAAAAACTGTTTTTT.

This clonotype has just a few counts. The V call is TRBV10-3, the J call TRBJ1-5; weak D call: TRBD1 (5 bases). CDR3 size: 13 residues. Trimming shortened V by 5 bases and J by 4 bases, and 9 bases separated the two germline ends. CDR1 is ENHRY, CDR2 SYGVKD, per germline. This CDR3 is CAISLGTNQPQHF. The CDR3 coding sequence is TGTGCCATCAGTTTAGGGACGAATCAGCCCCAGCATTTT.

A few counts support this clonotype. The chain has TRBV7-9 and TRBJ1-4; 8 bases match TRBD1. CDR3 length equals 14 residues. Germline V CDR1 and CDR2: SEHNR, FQNEAQ (reference sequence). The V segment lost 4 bases and the J segment 7 bases; nucleotides outside the gene matches: 5. Here the CDR3 DNA reads TGTGCCAGCAGCTCGGACAGGGAGGTTGAAAAACTGTTTTTT. Its protein is CASSSDREVEKLFF.

This chain links TRBV15 with TRBJ2-3; 13 bases line up with TRBD2. The CDR3 runs to 16 residues. V lost 6 bases, J lost 2 bases, and 5 bases stayed unmatched. CDR1 and CDR2 from the germline V gene are LNHNV and YYDKDF (reference sequence). The CDR3 bases are TGTGCCACCAGGAGGACTAGCGGGGGACACACAGATACGCAGTATTTT. Amino acid sequence: CATRRTSGGHTDTQYF.

Only a few counts were recorded for this clonotype. This chain links TRBV7-2 with TRBJ2-5; 7 positions match TRBD2. V shed 6 bases and J 2 bases; nucleotides not matched to a gene: 6. The CDR3 spans 14 residues. Germline CDR1 SGHTA, CDR2 FQGNSA. The chain's CDR3 is CASSLADLQETQYF. In DNA, the CDR3 is TGTGCCAGCAGTCTAGCGGACCTGCAAGAGACCCAGTACTTC.

This clonotype showed up many times. This sequence joins TRBV5-1 and TRBJ1-4; D not certain. The CDR3 is 15 residues long. In germline, CDR1 is SGHRS, CDR2 YFSETQ. V lost 1 base, J lost 2 bases, and 9 bases lay in between. For the CDR3, the DNA is TGCGCCAGCAGCTTGTTCGGTGAGACTAATGAAAAACTGTTTTTT. Translated: CASSLFGETNEKLFF.

This clonotype occurred a few times. The V gene is TRBV7-9, the J gene TRBJ2-3; D is unresolved. Looked up from germline, CDR1 is SEHNR and CDR2 is FQNEAQ (reference sequence). Between the trimmed V and J ends, which lost 0 bases and 6 bases, there was a span of 13 bases. This CDR3 spans 15 amino acids. CDR3 bases: TGTGCCAGCAGCTTAGCTTTAACCCCGATTGATACGCAGTATTTT. It codes for CASSLALTPIDTQYF.

The V and J genes are TRBV20-1 and TRBJ1-1; a weak D match, TRBD1 (6 bases). CDR3 length: 11 residues. Germline lookup yields CDR1 DFQATT and CDR2 SNEGSKA (reference sequence). V was pared by 2 bases and J by 8 bases, with 9 bases between. In nucleotides, the CDR3 is TGCAGTGCTAGATCGACAGGAGAAGCTTTCTTT. As protein: CSARSTGEAFF.

This rearrangement joins TRBV25-1 to TRBJ2-1, with TRBD2 as a possible D gene (6 bases). CDR3 size: 15 residues. Trimming cost V 2 bases and J 10 bases, with 18 bases left between them. Germline V gives CDR1 MGHDK, CDR2 SYGVNS. The CDR3 region has the DNA TGTGCCAGCAGTGAACTTCCGGGAGCGGAAGGGGAGCAGTTCTTC. The encoded protein is CASSELPGAEGEQFF.

The V and J genes are TRBV12-3 or TRBV12-4 and TRBJ2-7; TRBD2 agrees at 12 bases. CDR3 size: 17 residues. Germline trimming cut 6 bases from V and 0 bases from J; bases unmatched to any gene: 9. CDR3: CASSPRTSGTSSYEQYF. CDR3 DNA: TGTGCCAGCAGCCCTAGGACTAGCGGGACGAGCTCCTACGAGCAGTACTTC.

This chain connects TRBV7-9 to TRBJ1-1, with 10 positions matching TRBD1. V lost 1 base, J lost 8 bases, and 4 bases stayed unmatched. The CDR3 runs 14 residues. The germline V gene has CDR1 SEHNR and CDR2 FQNEAQ (reference sequence). The CDR3 nucleotides are TGTGCCAGCAGCTTAGGCGGGGACAGGGGAGAAGCTTTCTTT. Translation gives CASSLGGDRGEAFF.

This clonotype has more than one count but fewer than ten. This chain uses TRBV5-1 with TRBJ2-3; 11 nucleotides agree with TRBD2. J gave up 3 bases and V 0 bases, and 6 bases lay outside the gene matches. CDR3 length equals 17 residues. The germline V gene has CDR1 SGHRS and CDR2 YFSETQ. The CDR3 is CASSLEGSSGRTDTQYF. The CDR3 region has the DNA TGCGCCAGCAGCTTGGAGGGGTCTAGCGGGAGGACAGATACGCAGTATTTT.

In its sample, this clonotype was seen a few times. The genes are TRBV5-1 and TRBJ1-1; D is unresolved. The CDR3 length is 14 residues. Trimming cost V 4 bases and J 4 bases, with 14 bases left between them. Looked up from germline, CDR1 is SGHRS and CDR2 is YFSETQ. CDR3: CASSQLPGSTEAFF. The CDR3 coding sequence is TGCGCCAGCAGCCAGCTCCCGGGGAGCACTGAAGCTTTCTTT.

V gene TRBV5-1 combines with J gene TRBJ1-4; possibly TRBD1 for D (5 bases). The CDR3 loop spans 16 amino acids. Germline CDR1 SGHRS, CDR2 YFSETQ. V lost 1 base, J lost 8 bases, and 18 bases lay in between. In nucleotides, the CDR3 is TGCGCCAGCAGCTTGACGGGACGTGGTAGCGAGGAAAAACTGTTTTTT. Protein: CASSLTGRGSEEKLFF. Variable domain in full (rest from reference TRBV5-1 and TRBJ1-4): KAGVTQTPRYLIKTRGQQVTLSCSPISGHRSVSWYQQTPGQGLQFLFEYFSETQRNKGNFPGRFSGRQFSNSRSEMNVSTLELGDSALYLCASSLTGRGSEEKLFFGSGTQLSVL.

This clonotype has more than one count but fewer than ten. The chain joins TRBV12-3 or TRBV12-4 to TRBJ2-7, with 9 bases lining up with TRBD1. The length of the CDR3 is 15 residues. J was trimmed by 4 bases and V by 5 bases; bases with no gene match: 9. In DNA form, the CDR3 reads TGTGCCAGCAGTCCCGGGACAGGGCTGTTTTACGAGCAGTACTTC. Protein sequence: CASSPGTGLFYEQYF.

Only a few counts were recorded for this clonotype. CDR3 nucleotides: TGTGCCAGTTTGGGGTGGTCGGCCACCGGGGAGCTGTTTTTT. Encoded protein: CASLGWSATGELFF. J is TRBJ2-2 and V is TRBV19; D remains unclear. The V end lost 8 bases, the J end lost 4 bases, and 14 bases lay between the germline ends. Germline loops: CDR1 LNHDA, CDR2 SQIVND (reference sequence). CDR3 length: 14 residues.

This clonotype occurred a few times. This chain joins TRBV12-3 or TRBV12-4 and TRBJ2-1, with D possibly being TRBD1 or TRBD2 (7 bases each). Trimming left V 5 bases short and J 2 bases short, with 16 bases between. CDR3 length: 16 residues. The DNA for the CDR3 is TGTGCCAGCAGTCCCAGGGGGGGAGGAACCTACAATGAGCAGTTCTTC. Translated: CASSPRGGGTYNEQFF.

This clonotype was detected only a few times. V gene TRBV19 combines with J gene TRBJ2-7; TRBD1 is a possible D gene (6 bases). V was clipped by 9 bases and J by 2 bases, with 14 bases between them. CDR1 is LNHDA, CDR2 SQIVND, per germline (reference sequence). The CDR3 runs 13 residues. CDR3 bases: TGTGCCAGCTCGGGACACGGCCCCTACGAGCAGTACTTC. Its protein product is CASSGHGPYEQYF.

V and J are TRBV7-2 and TRBJ2-2; D is perhaps TRBD1 or TRBD2 (6 bases each). Germline V gene sequence: CDR1 SGHTA, CDR2 FQGNSA. Trimming removed 0 bases at V and 3 bases at J, with 8 bases between. CDR3 length: 15 residues. The chain's CDR3 is CASSLAGGDTGELFF. CDR3 DNA: TGTGCCAGCAGCTTAGCGGGGGGCGACACCGGGGAGCTGTTTTTT. The variable domain in full, completed from reference TRBV7-2 and TRBJ2-2, reads GAGVSQSPSNKVTEKGKDVELRCDPISGHTALYWYRQSLGQGLEFLIYFQGNSAPDKSGLPSDRFSAERTGGSVSTLTIQRTQQEDSAVYLCASSLAGGDTGELFFGEGSRLTVL.

The rearrangement links TRBV28 to TRBJ2-1, with 12 bases identical to TRBD2. V was clipped by 2 bases and J by 1 base; unmatched bases: 6. This CDR3 is 18 amino acids long. Germline V lookup: CDR1 MDHEN, CDR2 SYDVKM. The CDR3 nucleotides are TGTGCCAGCAGTTTAGCGCTAGCGGGGGGGCAATCCTACAATGAGCAGTTCTTC. This sequence encodes CASSLALAGGQSYNEQFF.